This record covers a single T cell receptor beta chain. The antigen is undetermined. PCR employed 60 Vbeta and 13 Jbeta primers. Using immunoSEQ multiplex PCR, the repertoire was profiled, and TCRdb retains in-frame clones only, with some absent. There are approximately 210,000 clones in the sample; roughly 73% occur only once, and less than 2.5% lies in the top ten. This record comes from a study of cytomegalovirus exposure and HLA in healthy donors. Whole-study findings and limits: In terms of immune exposure information, only CMV serostatus was available. According to the study, 160 or so TCR beta chains were cytomegalovirus-associated.

Trimming removed 1 base from V and 1 base from J, with 16 bases in between. Looked up from germline, CDR1 is SGHVS and CDR2 is FNYEAQ. The CDR3 is made up of 17 amino acids. The sequenced sample consisted of PBMCs. The genes are TRBV7-6 and TRBJ2-5; tentatively, D is TRBD1 (6 bases). This TCR came from a woman in her thirties in good health and CMV-seropositive. The CDR3 DNA reads as TGTGCCAGCAGCTTAGATGTGGGGGCCGGATCCCAAGAGACCCAGTACTTC. Its translation is CASSLDVGAGSQETQYF.